These 17 T cell receptor beta chains share one sample of origin, sequenced in a study of T cells in Graves' hyperthyroidism and ophthalmopathy. Amplified TCR beta CDR3 regions derived from RNA transcripts. HTBI primers were used for first-round RT-PCR of the TCR CDR3. TCRdb processed the multiplex PCR reads anew with MiXCR; each CDR3 protein has one entry. The top ten hold less than 4.5% of the sample, which has fewer than 700,000 distinct CDR3 sequences, about a sixth seen once. Material for sequencing was blood. The source of these receptors is a woman in her thirties with Graves' hyperthyroidism.

This clonotype was found a few times. The chain carries TRBV7-9 and TRBJ2-4; D is unclear. V was trimmed by 5 bases and J by 1 base, leaving 18 bases between them. CDR1 and CDR2 from the germline V gene are SEHNR and FQNEAQ (reference sequence). The CDR3 loop spans 17 amino acids. Here the CDR3 DNA reads TGTGCCAGCAGCCCCGGTGGGGTTGAGGTCGCCAAAAACATTCAGTACTTC. Its translation is CASSPGGVEVAKNIQYF.

The sample holds many counts of this clonotype. The chain couples TRBV27 to TRBJ1-1; no firm D call. The V gene's germline CDR1 is MNHEY and CDR2 SMNVEV (reference sequence). The CDR3 sequence is 14 residues long. The V and J ends lost 3 bases and 0 bases respectively, with 8 bases between them. The CDR3 sequence: CASSFNAMNTEAFF. The CDR3 nucleotides are TGTGCCAGCAGTTTTAATGCCATGAACACTGAAGCTTTCTTT.

This clonotype was counted only a few times. This chain's CDR3 is CASRSGVLNTEAFF. CDR3 coding DNA: TGCGCCAGCAGGTCAGGGGTCTTGAACACTGAAGCTTTCTTT. The chain carries TRBV10-2 and TRBJ1-1, with D possibly matching TRBD1 (6 bases). Germline CDR1 reads WSHSY; CDR2 reads SAAADI. The CDR3 is 14 residues long. Trimming shortened V by 6 bases and J by 0 bases, and 11 bases separated the two germline ends.

This clonotype was counted a single time. V is TRBV27 and J is TRBJ2-5, with D possibly called TRBD1 or TRBD2 (5 bases each). Germline CDR1 reads MNHEY; CDR2 reads SMNVEV (reference sequence). The V end lost 1 base, the J end lost 4 bases, and 25 bases lay between the germline ends. CDR3 length: 19 residues. As DNA, the CDR3 is TGTGCCAGCAGTTTATTCATGTTGGGGGTGAGCGGCCACCGAGAGACCCAGTACTTC. Amino acids: CASSLFMLGVSGHRETQYF.

In this sample, this clonotype turned up a few times. J is TRBJ2-1 and V is TRBV4-3; D ambiguous. Trimming cost V 4 bases and J 4 bases, with 17 bases left between them. CDR1 and CDR2 (germline): LGHNA, YSLEER. CDR3 length equals 16 residues. The CDR3 bases are TGCGCCAGCAGCCTCGATTCGACCTCGGATTACAATGAGCAGTTCTTC. This sequence encodes CASSLDSTSDYNEQFF.

This clonotype was counted at least ten times. The chain uses TRBV18 and TRBJ1-4; D is unresolved. V lost 2 bases, J lost 2 bases, and 9 bases lay in between. CDR3 length equals 15 residues. Germline CDR1 is KGHSH and CDR2 is LQKENI. Written as DNA, the CDR3 is TGTGCCAGCTCACCAGGAGCGGATACTAATGAAAAACTGTTTTTT. It encodes CASSPGADTNEKLFF.

This chain connects TRBV4-2 to TRBJ2-3, with 9 nucleotides matching TRBD2. This CDR3 spans 16 amino acids. With 6 bases clipped from V and 0 bases from J, the junction kept 7 bases outside the gene matches. Germline loops: CDR1 LGHNA, CDR2 YNFKEQ. The chain's CDR3 is CASSRLAETSTDTQYF. As DNA, the CDR3 is TGTGCCAGCAGTCGACTAGCGGAGACTAGCACAGATACGCAGTATTTT.

This clonotype turned up a few times. Relative to the germline gene, one junction end is altered; a read error may explain this. For the CDR3, the DNA is TGCGCCACCACTAGCGGTCAAAGCACGGATACGCAGTATTTT. The encoded protein is CATTSGQSTDTQYF. This sequence joins TRBV5-1 and TRBJ2-3; 8 bases fit TRBD2. The CDR3 consists of 14 residues. CDR1 and CDR2 (germline): SGHRS, YFSETQ. Full variable domain (remainder filled in from reference TRBV5-1 and TRBJ2-3): KAGVTQTPRYLIKTRGQQVTLSCSPISGHRSVSWYQQTPGQGLQFLFEYFSETQRNKGNFPGRFSGRQFSNSRSEMNVSTLELGDSALYLCATTSGQSTDTQYFGPGTRLTVL.

As to this clonotype: This may be a read error: a much more frequent sequence differs by one nucleotide. Likely a read error: the CDR3 ends without its conserved phenylalanine or tryptophan. The chain joins TRBV7-2 to TRBJ2-3, with TRBD2 matching over 12 bases. Germline CDR1 is SGHTA and CDR2 is FQGNSA. V trimming: 4 bases; J trimming: 5 bases; junction bases outside the gene matches: 1. The CDR3 is 14 amino acids. CDR3 nucleotide sequence: TGTGCCAGCAGCTGGGGACTAGCGGGAGATACGCAGTATGTT. Translated: CASSWGLAGDTQYV.

A few counts support this clonotype. The V gene is TRBV18, the J gene TRBJ2-7; TRBD2 is a possible D gene (6 bases). CDR3 size: 15 residues. V lost 3 bases and J lost 0, with 12 bases in between. Germline lookup yields CDR1 KGHSH and CDR2 LQKENI. The CDR3 nucleotides read TGTGCCAGCTCACCCGTGGCGGGATTCTCCTACGAGCAGTACTTC. It yields the protein CASSPVAGFSYEQYF.

The rearrangement joins TRBV20-1 to TRBJ2-7, with 7 bases matching TRBD1. The CDR3 contains 11 residues. Per the germline V gene, CDR1 is DFQATT and CDR2 is SNEGSKA (reference sequence). Trimming at V came to 4 bases and at J to 5 bases, leaving 2 bases not matched to a gene. The CDR3 region is CSAKQGHEQYF. For the CDR3, the DNA is TGCAGTGCTAAACAGGGGCACGAGCAGTACTTC.

This chain uses TRBV14 with TRBJ2-3; TRBD1 agrees at 12 bases. V lost 1 base to trimming and J lost 4 bases; unmatched junction nucleotides: 9. Germline CDR1 reads SGHDN; CDR2 reads FVKESK. The length of the CDR3 is 18 residues. CDR3 bases: TGTGCCAGCAGCCAAGGGTTACCGGGACAGGGGGCGGCAGATACGCAGTATTTT. Translation: CASSQGLPGQGAADTQYF.

This clonotype was found a few times. The chain links TRBV6-1 to TRBJ1-2; TRBD1 aligns across 10 bases. CDR3 length: 15 residues. V was pared by 3 bases and J by 9 bases, with 10 bases of the junction left unmatched. CDR1 and CDR2 from the germline V gene are MNHNS and SASEGT. CDR3 DNA: TGTGCCAGCAGTGACTCCGGGACAGGGGATTATAGCTACACCTTC. This translates into CASSDSGTGDYSYTF.

The CDR3 DNA reads TGTGCCAGCAGTGCGAACATCCAGGGAGGTGAGCAGTTCTTC. Translated: CASSANIQGGEQFF. The V and J genes are TRBV28 and TRBJ2-1; a possible D gene is TRBD2 (6 bases). Between the trimmed V and J ends, which lost 5 bases and 9 bases, there was a span of 17 bases. The CDR3 has 14 residues. CDR1 and CDR2 from the germline V gene are MDHEN and SYDVKM.

V is TRBV7-9 and J is TRBJ2-1; 11 nucleotides match TRBD2. V shed 5 bases, J shed 7 bases, and the junction held 13 bases outside the gene matches. Germline-derived CDR1 and CDR2 are SEHNR and FQNEAQ (reference sequence). CDR3 length: 17 amino acids. The CDR3, as DNA: TGTGCCAGCAGCCCCCCCACTAGCGGGAGAAGGAGTAATGAGCAGTTCTTC. This encodes CASSPPTSGRRSNEQFF.

The chain combines TRBV9 with TRBJ2-6, with 7 positions matching TRBD1. Germline CDR1 and CDR2: SGDLS and YYNGEE. This CDR3 spans 18 amino acids. The trim removed 4 bases at V and 1 base at J, leaving 11 bases unmatched. CDR3 loop: CASSLRRDSLSGANVLTF. As DNA, the CDR3 is TGTGCCAGCAGCCTACGCCGGGACAGTTTATCTGGGGCCAACGTCCTGACTTTC.

The rearrangement joins TRBV27 to TRBJ1-1; unclear D gene. Germline V gene lookup returns CDR1 MNHEY and CDR2 SMNVEV (reference sequence). Trimming pared 8 bases from V and 4 bases from J, leaving 17 bases between. The CDR3 covers 14 residues. CDR3 bases: TGTGCCAGCGGGGTAAAGGGATTAGGCACTGAAGCTTTCTTT. It specifies CASGVKGLGTEAFF.